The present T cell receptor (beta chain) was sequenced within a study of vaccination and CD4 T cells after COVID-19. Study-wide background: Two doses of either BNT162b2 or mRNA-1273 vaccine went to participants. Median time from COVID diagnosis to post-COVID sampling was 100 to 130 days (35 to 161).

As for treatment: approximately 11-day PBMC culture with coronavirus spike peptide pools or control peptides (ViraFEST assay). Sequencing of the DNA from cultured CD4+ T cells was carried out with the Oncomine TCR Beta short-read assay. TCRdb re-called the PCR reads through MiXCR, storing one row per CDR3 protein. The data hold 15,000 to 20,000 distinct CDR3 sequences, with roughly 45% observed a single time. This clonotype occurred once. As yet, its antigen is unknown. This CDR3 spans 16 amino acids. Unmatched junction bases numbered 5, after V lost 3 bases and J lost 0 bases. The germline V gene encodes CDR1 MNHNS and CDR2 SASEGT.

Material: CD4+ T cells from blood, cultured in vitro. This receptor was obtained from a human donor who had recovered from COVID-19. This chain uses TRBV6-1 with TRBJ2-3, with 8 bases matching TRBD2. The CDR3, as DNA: TGTGCCAGCAGTGACAGGACTAGCAAAAGCACAGATACGCAGTATTTT. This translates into CASSDRTSKSTDTQYF.